The 4 T cell receptor beta chains presented below share a single source sample, sequenced in a study of T cell clonality in common variable immunodeficiency. TCRdb keeps only in-frame clones here, not all; method: immunoSEQ multiplex PCR. The data show some 45,000 clones, with none appearing a single time. Sequenced input: peripheral blood mononuclear cells. Every receptor here comes from a person aged 18 to 75 in good health.

On this clone: The read finishes 3 residues shy of the CDR3 end, and the germline J gene is used to complete it. V is TRBV2 and J is TRBJ2-3, with D perhaps TRBD1 (6 bases). The CDR3 length is 15 residues. Germline V gives CDR1 SNHLY, CDR2 FYNNEI. Here the CDR3 reads CASTSLGQINQPQYF. CDR3 DNA (partial): TGTGCCAGCACCTCCCTCGGACAGATCAATCAGCCG.

This clone was observed many times. The DNA ends 3 residues before the CDR3 does, and the rest of the CDR3 is filled in from the germline J gene. The genes are TRBV20-1 and TRBJ2-3; TRBD2 aligns across 12 bases. V was pared by 5 bases and J by 4 bases, with 10 bases of the junction left unmatched. Germline loops: CDR1 DFQATT, CDR2 SNEGSKA (reference sequence). This CDR3 comprises 16 residues. CDR3: CSASRGLAGSADTQYF. The part of the CDR3 DNA that was read is TGCAGTGCTTCCCGAGGACTAGCGGGAAGCGCAGATACG.

This clone showed up many times. The CDR3 end falls 3 residues outside the read, so it is completed with the germline J gene. The chain is built from TRBV19 and TRBJ1-5; 9 nucleotides align to TRBD1. This CDR3 comprises 14 residues. Germline V gene data show CDR1 as LNHDA and CDR2 as SQIVND (reference sequence). Trimming removed 8 bases from V and 5 bases from J; junction bases left unmatched: 7. CDR3 sequence: CASEGQGNHQPQHF. The CDR3 DNA, read in part, is TGTGCCAGTGAAGGACAGGGGAATCATCAGCCC.

This clone was counted at least ten times. The read comes to an end 3 residues before the CDR3 does, leaving the germline J gene to fill in the end. The V call is TRBV7-9, the J call TRBJ2-7; D not resolved. Trimming took off 1 base at V and 0 bases at J, with 10 bases between the two ends. Looked up from germline, CDR1 is SEHNR and CDR2 is FQNEAQ (reference sequence). The CDR3 length is 15 residues. Partial CDR3 DNA: TGTGCCAGCAGCTTAGAGTCAGGAGTCTCCTACGAG. It specifies CASSLESGVSYE. The whole CDR3 sequence reads CASSLESGVSYEQYF.